The 23 T cell receptor beta chains below come from one sample, sequenced in a study of cytomegalovirus exposure and HLA in healthy donors. Both 60 Vbeta primers and 13 Jbeta primers went into the PCR. The assay was immunoSEQ multiplex PCR, and TCRdb's table has in-frame clones only and misses some. The table includes roughly 67,000 clones, roughly 75% detected once. The sequencing sample was made of PBMCs. The receptors come from a man between 60 and 70 years old in good health and CMV-seropositive.

This chain connects TRBV5-6 to TRBJ2-7; weak D call: TRBD1 (6 bases). Deletions cut 0 bases from V and 1 base from J, with 14 bases between. The CDR3 totals 16 residues. Germline loops: CDR1 SGHDT, CDR2 YYEEEE. The CDR3 nucleotides are TGTGCCAGCAGCTTGGCCCCGGACAGACCATCCTACGAGCAGTACTTC. Residues: CASSLAPDRPSYEQYF.

The CDR3 DNA reads as TGTGCCAGCAGTCGGGGACTAGCGGGAGGGTCCTCCTACGAGCAGTACTTC. Translated, it gives CASSRGLAGGSSYEQYF. The chain uses TRBV27 and TRBJ2-7; 16 positions match TRBD2. The junction had 4 bases not matched to a gene; V was cut back by 5 bases and J by 0 bases. Germline lookup yields CDR1 MNHEY and CDR2 SMNVEV (reference sequence). The CDR3 covers 17 residues.

This chain joins TRBV4-2 and TRBJ2-7; D perhaps matches TRBD2 (6 bases). Deletions cut 0 bases from V and 3 bases from J, with 21 bases between. The CDR3 contains 18 residues. Per the germline V gene, CDR1 is LGHNA and CDR2 is YNFKEQ. The CDR3 DNA follows: TGTGCCAGCAGCCAAGATCTAACGGGGCCGGGAGCGGGCTACGAGCAGTACTTC. Translating gives CASSQDLTGPGAGYEQYF.

The gene calls are TRBV11-2 and TRBJ2-1; 9 bases are shared with TRBD1. Per germline, CDR1 SGHAT and CDR2 FQNNGV. V gave up 3 bases and J gave up 3 bases; unmatched junction bases: 3. The CDR3 runs 15 residues. The CDR3 DNA is TGTGCCAGCAGCTTTGGACAGGGGAACTACAATGAGCAGTTCTTC. Protein product: CASSFGQGNYNEQFF.

The rearrangement uses TRBV7-9 and TRBJ1-2; TRBD1 matches 8 bases. V lost 4 bases, J lost 6 bases, and 7 bases stayed unmatched. In germline, CDR1 is SEHNR, CDR2 FQNEAQ (reference sequence). The CDR3 is 14 amino acids. CDR3 nucleotide sequence: TGTGCCAGCAGCTCGGAGCTGGGACAGGATGGCTACACCTTC. Translated, it gives CASSSELGQDGYTF.

The chain links TRBV6-4 to TRBJ1-1, with 7 nucleotides matching TRBD1. Germline V CDR1 and CDR2: MRHNA, SNTAGT. CDR3 length: 15 residues. V was clipped by 2 bases and J by 4 bases; unmatched bases: 7. For the CDR3, the DNA is TGTGCCAGCAGTGACGAGGGCAGGGGGGTCACTGAAGCTTTCTTT. This codes for CASSDEGRGVTEAFF.

V gene TRBV2 combines with J gene TRBJ1-6; 7 bases are shared with TRBD1. Germline assignment: CDR1 SNHLY and CDR2 FYNNEI. Trimming cost V 1 base and J 9 bases; bases outside gene matches: 6. This CDR3 region has 15 residues. In nucleotides, the CDR3 is TGTGCCAGCAGTGAAGATCGAGGGGGCCGTTCACCCCTCCACTTT. Residues: CASSEDRGGRSPLHF.

The rearrangement links TRBV6-5 to TRBJ1-1, with 7 positions matching TRBD1. The CDR3 extends over 13 amino acids. Unmatched junction bases numbered 13, after V lost 7 bases and J lost 11 bases. Germline V lookup: CDR1 MNHEY, CDR2 SVGAGI. The CDR3 spells CASKLAGGSGAFF. The CDR3 coding sequence is TGTGCCAGCAAACTCGCAGGGGGGAGTGGTGCTTTCTTT.

V gene TRBV19 combines with J gene TRBJ2-7, with D tentatively TRBD1 (6 bases). CDR1 and CDR2 (germline): LNHDA, SQIVND (reference sequence). This CDR3 is built from 14 residues. V was cut by 6 bases and J by 0 bases, with 12 bases left in between. The chain's CDR3 is CASRRDTSSYEQYF. The CDR3 region has the DNA TGTGCCAGTAGGAGGGACACGAGCTCCTACGAGCAGTACTTC.

V and J are TRBV2 and TRBJ1-5; a weak D match, TRBD1 (6 bases). The V gene's germline CDR1 is SNHLY and CDR2 FYNNEI. Between the trimmed V and J ends, which lost 1 base and 7 bases, there was a span of 11 bases. The CDR3 contains 14 residues. This CDR3 reads CASSEGGPGQPQHF. The CDR3 DNA is TGTGCCAGCAGTGAAGGGGGGCCGGGGCAGCCCCAGCATTTT.

The rearrangement joins TRBV11-3 to TRBJ1-1, with 10 bases identical to TRBD1. The CDR3 runs 14 residues. CDR1 is SGHNT, CDR2 YENEEA, per germline. J gave up 10 bases and V 5 bases, and 10 bases lay outside the gene matches. The CDR3 is CASSTRQGAPRAFF. DNA for the CDR3: TGTGCCAGCAGCACCAGACAGGGGGCGCCGAGAGCTTTCTTT.

CDR3 amino acids: CASSLGRASGAYEQYF. The CDR3 DNA is TGTGCCAGCAGCTTAGGGAGGGCTAGCGGGGCTTACGAGCAGTACTTC. This chain uses TRBV7-9 with TRBJ2-7; 9 positions agree with TRBD2. V gave up 1 base and J gave up 4 bases; unmatched junction bases: 8. Germline CDR1 reads SEHNR; CDR2 reads FQNEAQ (reference sequence). The CDR3 has 16 amino acids.

CDR3 region: CASSQTGPGTEAFF. The CDR3, as DNA: TGTGCCAGCAGCCAGACAGGGCCAGGCACTGAAGCTTTCTTT. V is TRBV13 and J is TRBJ1-1; 7 nucleotides line up with TRBD1. The CDR3 has 14 amino acids. Losses at the gene ends were 5 bases for V and 4 bases for J; bases not matched to a gene: 7. Germline CDR1 is PRHDT and CDR2 is FYEKMQ (reference sequence).

The gene calls are TRBV19 and TRBJ2-1; 7 bases map to TRBD2. V lost 4 bases and J lost 7; bases outside the gene matches: 7. Germline CDR1 is LNHDA and CDR2 is SQIVND (reference sequence). The CDR3 has 14 residues. The CDR3 region has the DNA TGTGCCAGTAGTAACAGACTAGCTCTGAATGAGCAGTTCTTC. Translating it yields CASSNRLALNEQFF.

CDR3 DNA sequence: TGTGCCAGCAGCGTATCGACAGATAATAATTCACCCCTCCACTTT. It specifies CASSVSTDNNSPLHF. The V and J genes are TRBV9 and TRBJ1-6; perhaps TRBD1 as D (5 bases). This CDR3 has 15 residues. In germline, CDR1 is SGDLS, CDR2 YYNGEE. The V gene lost 1 base and the J gene lost 5 bases, with 10 bases spanning the gap.

The CDR3 region is CASSSGFMETQYF. The CDR3 coding sequence is TGTGCCAGCAGCTCGGGGTTTATGGAGACCCAGTACTTC. The chain uses TRBV4-2 and TRBJ2-5; D is perhaps TRBD2 (5 bases). The length of the CDR3 is 13 residues. Germline values: CDR1 LGHNA, CDR2 YNFKEQ. V lost 5 bases, J lost 5 bases, and 12 bases lay in between.

V usage is TRBV29-1 and J usage is TRBJ1-2, with D tentatively TRBD1 (6 bases). V was cut by 3 bases and J by 8 bases, with 16 bases left in between. There are 13 residues in the CDR3. Germline values: CDR1 SQVTM, CDR2 ANQGSEA. Here the CDR3 reads CSVDAGTREGYTF. The CDR3 region has the DNA TGCAGCGTTGACGCCGGGACAAGAGAGGGCTACACCTTC.

The chain has TRBV5-1 and TRBJ1-1; 12 bases agree with TRBD1. The CDR3 loop spans 17 amino acids. Germline V gene data show CDR1 as SGHRS and CDR2 as YFSETQ. V dropped 4 bases and J dropped 2; count of bases not matched to a gene: 9. CDR3 in amino acids: CASSPPGQGAPNTEAFF. In nucleotides, the CDR3 is TGCGCCAGCAGCCCCCCGGGACAGGGGGCTCCTAACACTGAAGCTTTCTTT. The full variable domain, its missing parts supplied by reference TRBV5-1 and TRBJ1-1, is KAGVTQTPRYLIKTRGQQVTLSCSPISGHRSVSWYQQTPGQGLQFLFEYFSETQRNKGNFPGRFSGRQFSNSRSEMNVSTLELGDSALYLCASSPPGQGAPNTEAFFGQGTRLTVV.

The rearrangement links TRBV19 to TRBJ1-1; the D gene is possibly TRBD1 (5 bases). V lost 9 bases, J lost 7 bases, and 15 bases lay in between. Germline CDR1 and CDR2: LNHDA and SQIVND (reference sequence). CDR3 length: 12 amino acids. The CDR3 DNA follows: TGTGCCAGCGCAGAAGGGGTAAATGAAGCTTTCTTT. It specifies CASAEGVNEAFF.

J is TRBJ2-3 and V is TRBV5-1; D is uncertain. Germline values: CDR1 SGHRS, CDR2 YFSETQ. The length of the CDR3 is 15 residues. V lost 0 bases and J 1 base, leaving 9 bases between the germline ends. The chain's CDR3 is CASSLAAAGTDTQYF. In DNA form, the CDR3 reads TGCGCCAGCAGCTTGGCGGCTGCGGGCACAGATACGCAGTATTTT.

The V and J genes are TRBV6-8 and TRBJ1-6, with 10 bases that match TRBD1. This CDR3 is built from 17 residues. Per the germline V gene, CDR1 is MNHGY and CDR2 is SAAAGT. After removal of 2 bases from V and 5 bases from J, the junction contained 6 bases not matched to a gene. The CDR3 reads CASSYDAGTGDNSPLHF. The CDR3 coding sequence is TGTGCCAGCAGTTACGACGCCGGGACAGGGGATAATTCACCCCTCCACTTT.

V and J are TRBV6-5 and TRBJ1-4; 9 bases line up with TRBD1. Looked up from germline, CDR1 is MNHEY and CDR2 is SVGAGI. Germline trimming cut 6 bases from V and 0 bases from J; bases unmatched to any gene: 2. CDR3 length: 15 residues. CDR3 DNA: TGTGCCAGCAGGGGGACAGGGTCAACTAATGAAAAACTGTTTTTT. It is translated as CASRGTGSTNEKLFF.

In the case of this clone: Other DNA sequences from this sample encode an identical CDR3 as well. The chain uses TRBV5-8 and TRBJ1-4; TRBD1 agrees at 7 bases. This CDR3 region has 13 residues. The V gene's germline CDR1 is SGHTS and CDR2 YDEGEE. V shed 8 bases and J 4 bases; nucleotides not matched to a gene: 5. The CDR3 DNA reads TGTGCCAGTCGGGACAGTTATAATGAAAAACTGTTTTTT. Encoded protein: CASRDSYNEKLFF.